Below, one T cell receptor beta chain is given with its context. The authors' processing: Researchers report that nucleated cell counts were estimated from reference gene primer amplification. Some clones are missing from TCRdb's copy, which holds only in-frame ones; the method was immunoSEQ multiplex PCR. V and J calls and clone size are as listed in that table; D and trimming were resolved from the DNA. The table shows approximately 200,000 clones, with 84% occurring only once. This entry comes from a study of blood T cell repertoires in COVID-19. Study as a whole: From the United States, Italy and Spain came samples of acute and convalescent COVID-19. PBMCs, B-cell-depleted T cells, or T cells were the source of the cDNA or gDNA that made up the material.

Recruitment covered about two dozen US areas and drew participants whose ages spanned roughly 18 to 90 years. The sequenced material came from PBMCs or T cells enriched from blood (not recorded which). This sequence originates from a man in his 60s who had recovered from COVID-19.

As DNA, the CDR3 is TGTGCCACCAGATGGGACAGGGGAACAGATACGCAGTATTTT. Protein sequence: CATRWDRGTDTQYF. The V call is TRBV15, the J call TRBJ2-3; TRBD1 matches at 10 bases. This CDR3 has 14 residues. Germline V gene sequence: CDR1 LNHNV, CDR2 YYDKDF (reference sequence). Trimming at V came to 6 bases and at J to 3 bases, leaving 3 bases not matched to a gene.